This entry concerns a single T cell receptor (beta chain). Trimming took 10 bases from V and 0 from J, leaving 22 bases between them. CDR1 and CDR2 from the germline V gene are MNHEY and SVGAGI. This CDR3 spans 18 amino acids. Known numbers of the T cell clone KT2 were added to PBMC. These data belong to a study of quantifying T cell responses using KT2 cells. Study-wide background: RNA was reverse transcribed with TCR alpha and beta constant-region primers.

An oligo carrying a UMI was ligated to the cDNA 3' end. First-round PCR used roughly 4 cycles and beta primers RC1.1 and RC1.2 covering TRBC1 and TRBC2. MiXCR was run by TCRdb on the UMI-ligation and nested PCR reads, yielding one entry per CDR3 protein. The sample has about 33,000 distinct CDR3 sequences, about 9.4% seen once. The sequenced sample consisted of PBMCs spiked with cells of the T cell clone KT2. The chain is built from TRBV6-5 and TRBJ1-6; TRBD1 might be the D (5 bases). The receptor's source is a human donor. CDR3 residues: CATSSGTPGSSYNSPLHF. The CDR3, as DNA: TGTGCCACCTCATCCGGGACTCCGGGGAGCTCCTATAATTCACCCCTCCACTTT.